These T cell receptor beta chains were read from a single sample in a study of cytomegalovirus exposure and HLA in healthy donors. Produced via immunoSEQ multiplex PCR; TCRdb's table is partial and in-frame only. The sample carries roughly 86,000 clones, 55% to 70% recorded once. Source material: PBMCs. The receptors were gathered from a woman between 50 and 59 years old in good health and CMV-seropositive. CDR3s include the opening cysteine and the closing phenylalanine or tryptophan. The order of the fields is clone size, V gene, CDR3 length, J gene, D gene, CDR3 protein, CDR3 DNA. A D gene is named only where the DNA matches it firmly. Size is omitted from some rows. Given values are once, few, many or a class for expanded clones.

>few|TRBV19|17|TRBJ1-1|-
CASSIETGQILNTEAFF
TGTGCCAGTAGTATAGAGACGGGACAAATTTTGAACACTGAAGCTTTCTTT
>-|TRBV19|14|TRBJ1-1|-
CASTPSGIWAEAFF
TGTGCCAGTACCCCCTCGGGGATTTGGGCTGAAGCTTTCTTT
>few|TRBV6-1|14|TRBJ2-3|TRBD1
CASRGTGPRDTQYF
TGTGCCAGCAGGGGGACAGGACCAAGAGATACGCAGTATTTT
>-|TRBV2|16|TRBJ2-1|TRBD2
CASSESASGTYNEQFF
TGTGCCAGCAGTGAATCTGCTAGCGGGACCTACAATGAGCAGTTCTTC
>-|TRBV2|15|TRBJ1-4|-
CASSEADSRVEKLFF
TGTGCCAGCAGTGAAGCGGACAGTCGTGTTGAAAAACTGTTTTTT
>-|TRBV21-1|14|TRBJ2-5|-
CASSKRGSRETQYF
TGTGCCAGCAGCAAAAGGGGCTCCAGAGAGACCCAGTACTTC
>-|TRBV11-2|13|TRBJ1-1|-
CASSQGTDPEAFF
TGTGCCAGCAGCCAGGGGACGGATCCTGAAGCTTTCTTT
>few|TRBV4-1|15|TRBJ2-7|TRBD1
CASSQVTGETYEQYF
TGCGCCAGCAGCCAAGTAACAGGGGAAACCTACGAGCAGTACTTC
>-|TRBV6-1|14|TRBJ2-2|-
CASILLANTGELFF
TGTGCCAGCATACTTCTCGCGAACACCGGGGAGCTGTTTTTT
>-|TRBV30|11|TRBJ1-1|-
CAWAYHREAFF
TGTGCCTGGGCCTACCATCGGGAAGCTTTCTTT
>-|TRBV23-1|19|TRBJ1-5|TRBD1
CASSPKGTGRDRSNQPQHF
TGCGCCAGCAGTCCGAAGGGGACAGGTCGAGATCGTAGCAATCAGCCCCAGCATTTT
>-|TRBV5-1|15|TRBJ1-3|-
CASSSRGSSGNTIYF
TGCGCCAGCAGCTCCAGGGGCTCCTCTGGAAACACCATATATTTT
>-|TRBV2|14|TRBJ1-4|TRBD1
CASTRWTGNEKLFF
TGTGCCAGCACTCGGTGGACAGGGAACGAAAAACTGTTTTTT
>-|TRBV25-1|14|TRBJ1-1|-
CASSEGQMNTEAFF
TGTGCCAGCAGTGAAGGGCAGATGAACACTGAAGCTTTCTTT
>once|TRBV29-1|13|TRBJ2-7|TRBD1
CSVEGQSSYEQYF
TGCAGCGTTGAGGGACAGAGCTCCTACGAGCAGTACTTC
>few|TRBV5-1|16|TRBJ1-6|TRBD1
CASSLAGTGDNSPLHF
TGCGCCAGCAGCTTGGCCGGGACAGGGGATAATTCACCCCTCCACTTT
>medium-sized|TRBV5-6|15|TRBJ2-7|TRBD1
CASSLVPGQLREQYF
TGTGCCAGCAGCTTAGTCCCGGGACAGCTAAGAGAGCAGTACTTC
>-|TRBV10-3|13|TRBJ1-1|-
CAISWAGNTEAFF
TGTGCCATCAGTTGGGCAGGGAACACTGAAGCTTTCTTT
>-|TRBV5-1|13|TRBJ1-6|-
CASSFGSDSPLHF
TGCGCCAGCAGCTTCGGGTCGGATTCACCCCTCCACTTT
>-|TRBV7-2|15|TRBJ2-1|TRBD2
CASSRSAGTRNEQFF
TGTGCCAGCAGCCGAAGCGCCGGGACTAGAAATGAGCAGTTCTTC
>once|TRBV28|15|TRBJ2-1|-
CASSLEGAVVNEQFF
TGTGCCAGCAGTCTGGAGGGGGCTGTCGTGAATGAGCAGTTCTTC
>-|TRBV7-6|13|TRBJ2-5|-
CASSLGSLETQYF
TGTGCCAGCAGCTTAGGTTCGTTGGAGACCCAGTACTTC
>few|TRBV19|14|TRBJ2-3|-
CASSRDWETDTQYF
TGTGCCAGTAGTCGGGATTGGGAGACAGATACGCAGTATTTT
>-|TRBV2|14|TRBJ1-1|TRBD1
CASKRDSWNTEAFF
TGTGCCAGCAAGAGGGACAGCTGGAACACTGAAGCTTTCTTT
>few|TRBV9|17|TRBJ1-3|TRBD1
CASSVALGQNSGNTIYF
TGTGCCAGCAGCGTAGCCCTGGGACAGAACTCTGGAAACACCATATATTTT
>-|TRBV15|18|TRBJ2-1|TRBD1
CATSRDYLMGQGRGEQFF
TGTGCCACCAGCAGAGATTACCTAATGGGACAGGGCCGGGGTGAGCAGTTCTTC
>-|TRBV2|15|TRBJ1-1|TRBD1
CASTPWTGRNTEAFF
TGTGCCAGCACCCCTTGGACAGGCCGAAACACTGAAGCTTTCTTT
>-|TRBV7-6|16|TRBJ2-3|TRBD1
CASSLGQQGAGDTQYF
TGTGCCAGCAGCTTAGGACAACAGGGGGCGGGGGATACGCAGTATTTT
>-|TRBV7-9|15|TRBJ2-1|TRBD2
CASSPGRVPYNEQFF
TGTGCCAGCAGCCCCGGGAGGGTACCCTACAATGAGCAGTTCTTC
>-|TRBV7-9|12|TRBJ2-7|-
CASSLLGGEQYF
TGTGCCAGCAGCTTATTGGGAGGCGAGCAGTACTTC
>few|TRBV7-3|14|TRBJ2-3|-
CASSLIGVADTQYF
TGTGCCAGCAGCTTAATCGGGGTAGCAGATACGCAGTATTTT
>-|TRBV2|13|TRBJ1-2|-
CASSSDSTYGYTF
TGTGCCAGCAGTTCAGACAGTACATATGGCTACACCTTC
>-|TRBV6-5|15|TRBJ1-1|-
CASSQGNYGSAEAFF
TGTGCCAGCAGCCAGGGGAATTATGGGTCGGCTGAAGCTTTCTTT
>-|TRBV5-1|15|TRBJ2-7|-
CASSLEEGGIDEQYF
TGCGCCAGCAGCTTGGAGGAGGGGGGGATCGACGAGCAGTACTTC
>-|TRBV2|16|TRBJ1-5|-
CASSDGGNLRNQPQHF
TGTGCCAGCAGTGACGGGGGGAATCTGCGCAATCAGCCCCAGCATTTT
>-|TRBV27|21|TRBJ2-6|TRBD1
CASSLTPPWEQGASGANVLTF
TGTGCCAGCAGTTTAACACCGCCCTGGGAACAGGGGGCGTCGGGGGCCAACGTCCTGACTTTC
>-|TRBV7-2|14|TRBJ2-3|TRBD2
CASSSGLEVDTQYF
TGTGCCAGCAGCTCGGGACTAGAGGTAGATACGCAGTATTTT
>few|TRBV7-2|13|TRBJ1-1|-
CASSPLENTEAFF
TGTGCCAGCAGCCCACTCGAGAACACTGAAGCTTTCTTT
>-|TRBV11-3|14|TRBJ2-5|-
CASSLDSTSETQYF
TGTGCCAGCAGCTTAGATTCCACTAGCGAGACCCAGTACTTC
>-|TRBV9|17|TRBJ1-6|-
CASSVAEGGGWDSPLHF
TGTGCCAGCAGCGTAGCCGAGGGGGGAGGGTGGGATTCACCCCTCCACTTT
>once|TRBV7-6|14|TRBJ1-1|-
CASSKDSGNTEAFF
TGTGCCAGCAGCAAGGACAGCGGGAACACTGAAGCTTTCTTT
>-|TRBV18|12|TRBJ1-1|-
CASSHRNTEAFF
TGTGCCAGCTCACACAGGAACACTGAAGCTTTCTTT
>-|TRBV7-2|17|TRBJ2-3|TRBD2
CASSSPGLAGDSDTQYF
TGTGCCAGCAGCTCACCGGGACTAGCGGGGGACTCAGATACGCAGTATTTT
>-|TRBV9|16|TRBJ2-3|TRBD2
CASSAGTSGSMDTQYF
TGTGCCAGCAGCGCCGGTACTAGCGGGTCAATGGATACGCAGTATTTT
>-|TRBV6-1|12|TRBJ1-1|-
CASRTRYTEAFF
TGTGCCAGCAGGACTAGGTACACTGAAGCTTTCTTT
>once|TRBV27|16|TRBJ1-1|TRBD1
CASRGTGGKRNTEAFF
TGTGCCAGCAGAGGGACAGGGGGGAAACGGAACACTGAAGCTTTCTTT
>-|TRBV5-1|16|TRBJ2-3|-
CASSLAGGGSQNTQYF
TGCGCCAGCAGCTTGGCCGGGGGAGGCAGTCAAAATACGCAGTATTTT
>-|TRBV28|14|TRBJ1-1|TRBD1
CASGRGGVNTEAFF
TGTGCCAGCGGGCGAGGGGGCGTGAACACTGAAGCTTTCTTT
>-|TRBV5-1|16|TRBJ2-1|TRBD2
CASSTAPSGGLNEQFF
TGCGCCAGCAGCACTGCGCCTAGCGGGGGTCTCAATGAGCAGTTCTTC
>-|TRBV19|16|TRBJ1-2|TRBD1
CASSIAWDSADYGYTF
TGTGCCAGTAGTATCGCCTGGGACAGCGCCGACTATGGCTACACCTTC
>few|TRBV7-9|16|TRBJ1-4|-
CASSSPHEGSPEKLFF
TGTGCCAGCAGCTCCCCCCACGAGGGCTCGCCTGAAAAACTGTTTTTT
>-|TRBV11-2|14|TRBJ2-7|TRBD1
CASSLGQIFYEQYF
TGTGCCAGCAGCTTGGGACAGATTTTCTACGAGCAGTACTTC